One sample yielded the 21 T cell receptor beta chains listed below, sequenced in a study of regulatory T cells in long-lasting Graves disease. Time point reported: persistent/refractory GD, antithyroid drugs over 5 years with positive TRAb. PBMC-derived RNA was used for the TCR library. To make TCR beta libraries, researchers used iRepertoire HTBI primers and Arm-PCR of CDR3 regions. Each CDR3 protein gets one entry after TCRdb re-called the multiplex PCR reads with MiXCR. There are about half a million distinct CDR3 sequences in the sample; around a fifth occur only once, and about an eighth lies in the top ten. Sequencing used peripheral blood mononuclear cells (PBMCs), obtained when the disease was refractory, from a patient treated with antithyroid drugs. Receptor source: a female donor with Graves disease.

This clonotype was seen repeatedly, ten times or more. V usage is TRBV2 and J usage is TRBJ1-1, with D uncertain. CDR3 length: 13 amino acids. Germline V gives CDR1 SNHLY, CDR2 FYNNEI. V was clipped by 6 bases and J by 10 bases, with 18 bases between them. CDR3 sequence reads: CASRRWQASGAFF. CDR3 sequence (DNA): TGTGCCAGCAGAAGGTGGCAGGCGTCTGGAGCTTTCTTT.

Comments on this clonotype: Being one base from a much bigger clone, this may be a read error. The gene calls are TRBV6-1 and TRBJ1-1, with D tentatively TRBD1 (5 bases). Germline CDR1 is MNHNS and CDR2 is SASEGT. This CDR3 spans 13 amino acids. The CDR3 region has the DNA TGTGCCAGCAGCGACAGAGAGAACACTGAAACTTTCTTT. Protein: CASSDRENTETFF.

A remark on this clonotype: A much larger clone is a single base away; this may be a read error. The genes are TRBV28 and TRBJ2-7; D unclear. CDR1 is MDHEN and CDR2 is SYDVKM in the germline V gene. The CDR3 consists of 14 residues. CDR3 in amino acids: CASSYVGKSYEQHF. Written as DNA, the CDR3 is TGTGCCAGCAGCTACGTCGGTAAATCCTACGAGCAGCACTTC.

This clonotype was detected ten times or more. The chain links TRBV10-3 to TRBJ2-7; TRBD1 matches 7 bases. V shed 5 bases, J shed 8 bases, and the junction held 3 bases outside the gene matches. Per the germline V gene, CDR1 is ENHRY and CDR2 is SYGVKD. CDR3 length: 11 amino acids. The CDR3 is CAISTGEKQYF. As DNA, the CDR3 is TGTGCCATCAGTACAGGGGAAAAGCAGTACTTC.

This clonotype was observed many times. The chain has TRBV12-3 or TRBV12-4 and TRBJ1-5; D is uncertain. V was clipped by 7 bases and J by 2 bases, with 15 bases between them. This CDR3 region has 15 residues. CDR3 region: CASTQKGIGNQPQHF. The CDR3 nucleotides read TGTGCCAGCACCCAAAAGGGAATTGGCAATCAGCCCCAGCATTTT.

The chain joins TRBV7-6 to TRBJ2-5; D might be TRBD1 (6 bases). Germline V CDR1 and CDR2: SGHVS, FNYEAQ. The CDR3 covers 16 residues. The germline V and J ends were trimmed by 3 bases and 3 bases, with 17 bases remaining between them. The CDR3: CASSLYIQGSKETQYF. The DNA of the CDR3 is TGTGCCAGCAGCTTGTATATCCAGGGGTCGAAAGAGACCCAGTACTTC.

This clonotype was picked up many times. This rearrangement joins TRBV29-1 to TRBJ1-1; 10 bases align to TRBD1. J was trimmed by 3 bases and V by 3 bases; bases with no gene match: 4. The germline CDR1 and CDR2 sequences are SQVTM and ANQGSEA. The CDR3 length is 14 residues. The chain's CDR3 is CSVDQDRGYTEAFF. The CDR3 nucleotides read TGCAGCGTTGACCAGGACAGGGGGTACACTGAAGCTTTCTTT.

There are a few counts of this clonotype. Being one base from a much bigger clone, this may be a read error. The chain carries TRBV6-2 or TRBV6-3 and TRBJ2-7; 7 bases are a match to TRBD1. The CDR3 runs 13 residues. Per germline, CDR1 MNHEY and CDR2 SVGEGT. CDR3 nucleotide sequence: TGTGCCAACAGTTCGGGACAGTCCTACGAGCAGTACTTC. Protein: CANSSGQSYEQYF.

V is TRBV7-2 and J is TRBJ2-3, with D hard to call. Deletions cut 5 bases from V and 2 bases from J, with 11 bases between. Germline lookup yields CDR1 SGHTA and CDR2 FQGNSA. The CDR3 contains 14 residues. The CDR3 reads CASSQDGNTDTQYF. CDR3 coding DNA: TGTGCCAGCAGCCAGGACGGAAACACAGATACGCAGTATTTT. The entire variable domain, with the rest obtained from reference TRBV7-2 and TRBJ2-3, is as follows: GAGVSQSPSNKVTEKGKDVELRCDPISGHTALYWYRQSLGQGLEFLIYFQGNSAPDKSGLPSDRFSAERTGGSVSTLTIQRTQQEDSAVYLCASSQDGNTDTQYFGPGTRLTVL.

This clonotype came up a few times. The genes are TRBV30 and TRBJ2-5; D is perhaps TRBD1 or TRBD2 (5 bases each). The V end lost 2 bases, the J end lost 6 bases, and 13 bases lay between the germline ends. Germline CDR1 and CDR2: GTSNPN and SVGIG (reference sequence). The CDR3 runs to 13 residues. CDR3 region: CAWSSRGVKTQYF. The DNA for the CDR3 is TGTGCCTGGAGTTCCCGGGGCGTAAAGACCCAGTACTTC.

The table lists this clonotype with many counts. In nucleotides, the CDR3 is TGTGCCTGGAGTTTGGATGGGAGAGAGACCCAGTACTTC. Translation gives CAWSLDGRETQYF. The V and J genes are TRBV30 and TRBJ2-5; D perhaps matches TRBD2 (5 bases). CDR3 length equals 13 residues. Germline V CDR1 and CDR2: GTSNPN, SVGIG (reference sequence). V gave up 2 bases and J gave up 4 bases, with 11 bases separating them. Full variable domain (rest looked up from reference TRBV30 and TRBJ2-5): SQTIHQWPATLVQPVGSPLSLECTVEGTSNPNLYWYRQAAGRGLQLLFYSVGIGQISSEVPQNLSASRPQDRQFILSSKKLLLSDSGFYLCAWSLDGRETQYFGPGTRLLVL.

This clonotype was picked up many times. The CDR3 is CASSPTASPGDYGYTF. CDR3 in DNA: TGTGCCAGCAGCCCCACCGCTAGTCCAGGGGACTATGGCTACACCTTC. The rearrangement joins TRBV7-2 to TRBJ1-2; TRBD1 might be the D (6 bases). Germline CDR1 and CDR2: SGHTA and FQGNSA. Trimming took 5 bases from V and 3 from J, leaving 19 bases between them. This CDR3 comprises 16 residues.

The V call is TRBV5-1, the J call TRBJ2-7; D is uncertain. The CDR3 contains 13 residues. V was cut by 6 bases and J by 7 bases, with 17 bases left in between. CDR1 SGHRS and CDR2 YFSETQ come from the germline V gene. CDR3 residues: CASTQSLETEQYF. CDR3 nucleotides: TGCGCCAGCACCCAGAGTTTGGAAACAGAGCAGTACTTC. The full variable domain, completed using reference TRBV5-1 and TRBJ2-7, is KAGVTQTPRYLIKTRGQQVTLSCSPISGHRSVSWYQQTPGQGLQFLFEYFSETQRNKGNFPGRFSGRQFSNSRSEMNVSTLELGDSALYLCASTQSLETEQYFGPGTRLTVT.

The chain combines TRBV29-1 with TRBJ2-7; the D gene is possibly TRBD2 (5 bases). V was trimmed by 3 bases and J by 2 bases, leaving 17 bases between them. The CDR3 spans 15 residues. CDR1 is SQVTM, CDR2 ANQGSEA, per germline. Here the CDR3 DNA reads TGCAGCGTTGATGGACCGGAGGCGGGTACCTACGAGCAGTACTTC. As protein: CSVDGPEAGTYEQYF.

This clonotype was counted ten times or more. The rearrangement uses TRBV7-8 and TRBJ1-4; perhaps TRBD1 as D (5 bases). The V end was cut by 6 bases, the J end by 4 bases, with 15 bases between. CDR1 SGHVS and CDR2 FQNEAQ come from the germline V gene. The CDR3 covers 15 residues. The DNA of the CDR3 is TGTGCCAGCAGTCACTTAGGGGACTTTAATGAAAAACTGTTTTTT. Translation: CASSHLGDFNEKLFF.

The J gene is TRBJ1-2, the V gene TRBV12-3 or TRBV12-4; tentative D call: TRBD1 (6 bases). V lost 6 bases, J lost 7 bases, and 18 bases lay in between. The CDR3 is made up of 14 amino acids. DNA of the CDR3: TGTGCCAGCAGCCCCGGTGGGGGGCTCGGTGGCTACACCTTC. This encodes CASSPGGGLGGYTF.

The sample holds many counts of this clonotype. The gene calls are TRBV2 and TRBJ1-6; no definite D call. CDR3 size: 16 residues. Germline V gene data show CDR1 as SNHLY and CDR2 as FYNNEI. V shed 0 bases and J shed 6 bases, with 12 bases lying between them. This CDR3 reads CASSEALGPGNSPLHF. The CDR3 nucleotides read TGTGCCAGCAGTGAAGCGCTTGGGCCGGGTAATTCACCCCTCCACTTT. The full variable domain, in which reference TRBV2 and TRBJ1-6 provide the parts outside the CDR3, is EPEVTQTPSHQVTQMGQEVILRCVPISNHLYFYWYRQILGQKVEFLVSFYNNEISEKSEIFDDQFSVERPDGSNFTLKIRSTKLEDSAMYFCASSEALGPGNSPLHFGNGTRLTVT.

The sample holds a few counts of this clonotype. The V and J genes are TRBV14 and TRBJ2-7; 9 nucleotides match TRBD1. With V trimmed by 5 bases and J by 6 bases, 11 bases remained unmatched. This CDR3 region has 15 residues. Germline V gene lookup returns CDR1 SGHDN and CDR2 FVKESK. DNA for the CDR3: TGTGCCAGCAGCTCCCCGGGACAGGGAAGGTTCGAGCAGTACTTC. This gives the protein CASSSPGQGRFEQYF.

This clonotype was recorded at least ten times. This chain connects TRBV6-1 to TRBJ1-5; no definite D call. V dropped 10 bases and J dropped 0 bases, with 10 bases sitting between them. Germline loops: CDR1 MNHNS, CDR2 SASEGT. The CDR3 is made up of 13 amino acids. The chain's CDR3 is CATSDYSNQPQHF. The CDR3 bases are TGTGCCACCTCGGACTATAGCAATCAGCCCCAGCATTTT.

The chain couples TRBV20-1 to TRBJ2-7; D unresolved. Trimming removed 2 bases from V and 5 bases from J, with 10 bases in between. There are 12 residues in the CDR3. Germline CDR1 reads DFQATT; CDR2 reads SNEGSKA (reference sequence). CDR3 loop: CSARLRFDEQYF. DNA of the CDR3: TGCAGTGCTAGACTGAGATTTGACGAGCAGTACTTC.

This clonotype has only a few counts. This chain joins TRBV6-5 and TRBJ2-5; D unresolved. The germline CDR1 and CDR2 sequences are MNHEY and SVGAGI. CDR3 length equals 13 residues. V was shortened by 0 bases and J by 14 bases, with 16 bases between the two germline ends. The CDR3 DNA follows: TGTGCCAGCAGTTACTCGATGGTTGAGAGAACCTACTTC. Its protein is CASSYSMVERTYF.